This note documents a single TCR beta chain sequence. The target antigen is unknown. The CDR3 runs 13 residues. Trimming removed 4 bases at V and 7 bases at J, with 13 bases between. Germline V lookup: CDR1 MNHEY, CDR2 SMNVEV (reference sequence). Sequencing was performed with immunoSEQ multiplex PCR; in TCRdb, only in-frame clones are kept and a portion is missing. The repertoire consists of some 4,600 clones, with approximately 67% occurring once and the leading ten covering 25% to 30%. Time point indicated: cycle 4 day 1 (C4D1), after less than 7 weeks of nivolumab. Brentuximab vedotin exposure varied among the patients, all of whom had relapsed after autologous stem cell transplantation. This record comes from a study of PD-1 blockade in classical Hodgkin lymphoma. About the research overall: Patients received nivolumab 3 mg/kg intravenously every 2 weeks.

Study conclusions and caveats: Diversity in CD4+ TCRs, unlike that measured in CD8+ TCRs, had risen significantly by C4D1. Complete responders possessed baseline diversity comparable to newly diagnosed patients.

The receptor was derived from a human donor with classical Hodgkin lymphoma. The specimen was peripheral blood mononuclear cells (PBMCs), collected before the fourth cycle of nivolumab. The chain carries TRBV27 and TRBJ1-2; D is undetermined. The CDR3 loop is CASSSLDRGGYTF. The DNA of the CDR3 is TGTGCCAGCAGTTCCCTCGATAGAGGTGGCTACACCTTC.